This T cell receptor beta chain was identified during a study of chemoradiotherapy in HPV16-positive cancers. Study details: Candidate HPV-specific T-cell clones and common TCR motifs came from functional assays in a couple of HPV16-positive patients. General study results and limits: In HPV16-positive patients, HPV-responsive T-cell expansion tracked better recurrence-free survival. Only a couple of HPV16-positive patients supplied the functional HPV-specificity definition.

Here immunoSEQ multiplex PCR was the method, and the copy in TCRdb shows in-frame clones only, minus some. The sample contains tens of thousands of clones, 70% to 90% of which appear only once. Concerning this clone: The antigen is undetermined.

V trimming: 0 bases; J trimming: 6 bases; junction bases outside the gene matches: 11. Germline values: CDR1 ENHRY, CDR2 SYGVKD. The CDR3 is 17 residues long. Repertoires were sampled repeatedly during chemoradiotherapy. The chain couples TRBV10-3 to TRBJ2-1; TRBD1 agrees at 7 bases. Sequenced material: blood, taken from a patient who underwent chemoradiotherapy. This receptor was taken from a human donor with HPV-associated anogenital cancer. The CDR3 DNA reads as TGTGCCATCAGTGAGTCGATAGGCAGGGGGTCTGGCAATGAGCAGTTCTTC. Its translation: CAISESIGRGSGNEQFF.